This T cell receptor (beta chain) was observed in a study of T cell repertoires in cytomegalovirus infection. Study-level points and caveats: There were HLA-C-restricted CMV-specific TCR beta clonotypes dominating the ex vivo response.

TCRdb itself ran the reads through MiXCR, one entry per CDR3 protein. The sample has approximately 120,000 distinct CDR3 sequences, about 31% seen once. This CDR3 is 17 amino acids long. V lost 0 bases to trimming and J lost 4 bases, with 17 bases between them. Germline CDR1 is SGHKS and CDR2 is YYEKEE (reference sequence). Worth noting for this clonotype: The antigen remains unidentified.

Sequenced material: CD8+ T cells from cultured PBMCs, taken from culture after CMV antigen stimulation. V gene TRBV5-5 combines with J gene TRBJ1-5; tentatively, D is TRBD1 (6 bases). The sequence was obtained from a human donor in good health (CMV status not recorded). Some clones in this sample may be carry-over from other donors' samples. CDR3: CASSLGGQGLRNQPQHF. CDR3 in DNA: TGTGCCAGCAGCTTGGGGGGCCAGGGGCTACGAAATCAGCCCCAGCATTTT.